Each of the 18 T cell receptor beta chains below was sequenced from the same sample in a study of shared clonotypes between healthy human individuals. Method: immunoSEQ multiplex PCR; TCRdb's copy keeps in-frame clones and lacks some. The table has 450,000 to 500,000 clones, around 73% seen once. The specimen sequenced was PBMCs. These receptors all come from a woman aged 40 to 49 in good health. Some clones in this sample may be carry-over from other donors' samples.

There are a few counts of this clone. Given a far larger clone just one base away, this is likely a sequencing read error. The chain links TRBV5-6 to TRBJ2-1; 8 nucleotides align to TRBD2. CDR1 and CDR2 (germline): SGHDT, YYEEEE. The CDR3 has 13 residues. The junction had 2 bases not matched to a gene; V was cut back by 3 bases and J by 6 bases. The CDR3 sequence is CASSSGLGNEQFF. The CDR3 region has the DNA TGTGCCAGCAGCTCGGGACTAGGCAATGAGCAGTTCTTC.

V usage is TRBV6-5 and J usage is TRBJ1-6; D not certain. Trimming stripped 2 bases from V and 7 bases from J, with 12 bases between. Germline CDR1 reads MNHEY; CDR2 reads SVGAGI. The CDR3 runs to 15 residues. The CDR3 DNA reads as TGTGCCAGCAGTTACGCGGGGTCTGACAATTCACCCCTCCACTTT. Amino acid sequence: CASSYAGSDNSPLHF.

The chain has TRBV5-1 and TRBJ2-2, with D possibly matching TRBD1 (6 bases). The V gene lost 5 bases and the J gene lost 1 base, with 18 bases spanning the gap. The CDR3 contains 17 residues. Germline assignment: CDR1 SGHRS and CDR2 YFSETQ. CDR3 amino acids: CASSPTASTGNTGELFF. The CDR3, as DNA: TGCGCCAGCAGTCCCACTGCCTCGACAGGGAACACCGGGGAGCTGTTTTTT.

A few counts support this clone. The rearrangement links TRBV5-1 to TRBJ2-2; D is perhaps TRBD1 (7 bases). This CDR3 is 15 amino acids long. Germline-derived CDR1 and CDR2 are SGHRS and YFSETQ. Trimming cost V 4 bases and J 4 bases, with 14 bases left between them. The CDR3 sequence is CASSPGTAGTGELFF. Written as DNA, the CDR3 is TGCGCCAGCAGCCCCGGGACAGCGGGCACCGGGGAGCTGTTTTTT. Full variable domain (rest looked up from reference TRBV5-1 and TRBJ2-2): KAGVTQTPRYLIKTRGQQVTLSCSPISGHRSVSWYQQTPGQGLQFLFEYFSETQRNKGNFPGRFSGRQFSNSRSEMNVSTLELGDSALYLCASSPGTAGTGELFFGEGSRLTVL.

The rearrangement links TRBV5-1 to TRBJ2-2, with TRBD1 matching 10 bases. CDR1 is SGHRS and CDR2 is YFSETQ in the germline V gene. This CDR3 is 15 amino acids long. The trim removed 3 bases at V and 3 bases at J, leaving 2 bases unmatched. CDR3 sequence: CASSSGTGDTGELFF. Written as DNA, the CDR3 is TGCGCCAGCAGCTCCGGGACAGGGGACACCGGGGAGCTGTTTTTT.

The chain links TRBV7-2 to TRBJ2-3; weak D call: TRBD2 (6 bases). CDR3 length: 15 residues. Germline V gene lookup returns CDR1 SGHTA and CDR2 FQGNSA. Trimming stripped 4 bases from V and 3 bases from J, with 14 bases between. CDR3 nucleotides: TGTGCCAGCAGCTACGGGACTCCCAAAACAGATACGCAGTATTTT. As protein: CASSYGTPKTDTQYF.

The chain joins TRBV28 to TRBJ1-2; a possible D gene is TRBD1 (5 bases). Germline V gene sequence: CDR1 MDHEN, CDR2 SYDVKM. Trimming cost V 2 bases and J 5 bases, with 12 bases left between them. The CDR3 consists of 14 residues. This CDR3 is CASSLGHPGYGYTF. In DNA form, the CDR3 reads TGTGCCAGCAGTTTAGGACATCCCGGGTATGGCTACACCTTC.

This clone came up once. This chain uses TRBV19 with TRBJ2-3; perhaps TRBD2 as D (5 bases). V was trimmed by 3 bases and J by 3 bases, leaving 13 bases between them. In germline, CDR1 is LNHDA, CDR2 SQIVND (reference sequence). The CDR3 is made up of 15 amino acids. The CDR3 sequence: CASSISRGRTDTQYF. Written as DNA, the CDR3 is TGTGCCAGTAGTATTTCCCGAGGGAGAACAGATACGCAGTATTTT.

This clone was observed a single time. This chain links TRBV4-1 with TRBJ1-5, with TRBD1 as a possible D gene (6 bases). Germline-derived CDR1 and CDR2 are MGHRA and YSYEKL. The CDR3 extends over 15 amino acids. Trimming took 0 bases from V and 4 from J, leaving 10 bases between them. CDR3 sequence (DNA): TGCGCCAGCAGCCAAGATCCACAGGGAAATCAGCCCCAGCATTTT. This sequence encodes CASSQDPQGNQPQHF.

The chain has TRBV29-1 and TRBJ2-7; TRBD2 aligns across 9 bases. This CDR3 contains 13 residues. V trimming: 5 bases; J trimming: 7 bases; junction bases outside the gene matches: 9. Germline V gene data show CDR1 as SQVTM and CDR2 as ANQGSEA. CDR3 nucleotides: TGCAGCGTTCGCGGGAGGGCCACCAGAGAGCAGTACTTC. It yields the protein CSVRGRATREQYF.

This rearrangement joins TRBV6-5 to TRBJ2-7, with TRBD1 matching 7 bases. V shed 2 bases and J 3 bases; nucleotides not matched to a gene: 4. There are 14 residues in the CDR3. Per germline, CDR1 MNHEY and CDR2 SVGAGI. The chain's CDR3 is CASSYGPGGYEQYF. The CDR3 DNA follows: TGTGCCAGCAGTTACGGTCCAGGGGGCTACGAGCAGTACTTC.

This clone appeared a few times. The chain links TRBV7-9 to TRBJ1-1; D remains ambiguous. V lost 7 bases to trimming and J lost 2 bases, with 11 bases between them. Germline V gene sequence: CDR1 SEHNR, CDR2 FQNEAQ (reference sequence). The CDR3 covers 13 residues. The chain's CDR3 is CASIASYNTEAFF. The DNA for the CDR3 is TGTGCCAGCATAGCCAGCTATAACACTGAAGCTTTCTTT. Full variable domain (missing parts from reference TRBV7-9 and TRBJ1-1): DTGVSQNPRHKITKRGQNVTFRCDPISEHNRLYWYRQTLGQGPEFLTYFQNEAQLEKSRLLSDRFSAERPKGSFSTLEIQRTEQGDSAMYLCASIASYNTEAFFGQGTRLTVV.

The chain couples TRBV5-4 to TRBJ2-5; the D is unclear. Germline CDR1 reads SGHNT; CDR2 reads YYREEE (reference sequence). V lost 2 bases and J lost 1, with 9 bases in between. The length of the CDR3 is 14 residues. CDR3 DNA: TGTGCCAGCAGCTTTAACGGTGGCCAAGAGACCCAGTACTTC. Protein: CASSFNGGQETQYF.

V gene TRBV28 combines with J gene TRBJ2-1; 10 bases match TRBD2. The ends lost 3 bases at V and 8 bases at J; junction bases unmatched: 10. CDR3 length: 16 amino acids. Looked up from germline, CDR1 is MDHEN and CDR2 is SYDVKM. The CDR3 region is CASSFGLAGVVDEQFF. CDR3 sequence (DNA): TGTGCCAGCAGTTTTGGCCTAGCGGGAGTAGTGGATGAGCAGTTCTTC.

The CDR3 region is CASSTPQGAADEKLFF. In nucleotides, the CDR3 is TGTGCCAGCAGTACACCGCAGGGGGCGGCGGATGAAAAACTGTTTTTT. The chain uses TRBV28 and TRBJ1-4; 8 bases line up with TRBD1. In germline, CDR1 is MDHEN, CDR2 SYDVKM. J was trimmed by 6 bases and V by 5 bases; bases with no gene match: 11. CDR3 length equals 16 residues.

The rearrangement uses TRBV11-2 and TRBJ2-3, with 8 bases lining up with TRBD2. CDR1 is SGHAT, CDR2 FQNNGV, per germline. V lost 1 base to trimming and J lost 8 bases; unmatched junction nucleotides: 8. The CDR3 totals 15 residues. The CDR3 sequence is CASSLGTSSVATQYF. The CDR3 nucleotides read TGTGCCAGCAGCTTAGGGACTAGCTCGGTAGCTACGCAGTATTTT. Combining the CDR3 with reference TRBV11-2 and TRBJ2-3 gives the whole variable domain EAGVAQSPRYKIIEKRQSVAFWCNPISGHATLYWYQQILGQGPKLLIQFQNNGVVDDSQLPKDRFSAERLKGVDSTLKIQPAKLEDSAVYLCASSLGTSSVATQYFGPGTRLTVL.

The gene calls are TRBV7-2 and TRBJ1-4; TRBD1 agrees at 8 bases. Germline lookup yields CDR1 SGHTA and CDR2 FQGNSA. V lost 5 bases to trimming and J lost 1 base; unmatched junction nucleotides: 9. This CDR3 region has 17 residues. CDR3 amino acids: CASSILRGQGTNEKLFF. CDR3 nucleotide sequence: TGTGCCAGCAGCATCCTCCGAGGACAGGGAACTAATGAAAAACTGTTTTTT.

This clone was seen only a few times. The rearrangement links TRBV5-1 to TRBJ1-1; D is unclear. The CDR3 is 14 residues long. V was shortened by 0 bases and J by 2 bases, with 8 bases between the two germline ends. Germline CDR1 reads SGHRS; CDR2 reads YFSETQ. The CDR3 loop is CASSLDGPNTEAFF. The CDR3 DNA reads TGCGCCAGCAGCTTGGATGGTCCTAACACTGAAGCTTTCTTT.